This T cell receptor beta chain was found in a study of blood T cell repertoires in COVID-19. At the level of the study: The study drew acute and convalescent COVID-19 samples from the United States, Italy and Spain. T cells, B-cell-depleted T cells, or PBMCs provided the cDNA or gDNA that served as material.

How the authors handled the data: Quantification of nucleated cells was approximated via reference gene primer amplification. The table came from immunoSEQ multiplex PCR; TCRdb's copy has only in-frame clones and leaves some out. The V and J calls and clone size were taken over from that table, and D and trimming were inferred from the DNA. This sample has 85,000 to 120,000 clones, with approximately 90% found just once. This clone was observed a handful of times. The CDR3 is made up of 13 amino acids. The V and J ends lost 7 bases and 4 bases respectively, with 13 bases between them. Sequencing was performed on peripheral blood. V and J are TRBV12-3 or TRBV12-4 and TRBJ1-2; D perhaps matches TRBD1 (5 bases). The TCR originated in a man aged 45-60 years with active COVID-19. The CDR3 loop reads CASTEGRAYGYTF. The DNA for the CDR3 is TGTGCCAGCACGGAGGGGAGGGCCTATGGCTACACCTTC.